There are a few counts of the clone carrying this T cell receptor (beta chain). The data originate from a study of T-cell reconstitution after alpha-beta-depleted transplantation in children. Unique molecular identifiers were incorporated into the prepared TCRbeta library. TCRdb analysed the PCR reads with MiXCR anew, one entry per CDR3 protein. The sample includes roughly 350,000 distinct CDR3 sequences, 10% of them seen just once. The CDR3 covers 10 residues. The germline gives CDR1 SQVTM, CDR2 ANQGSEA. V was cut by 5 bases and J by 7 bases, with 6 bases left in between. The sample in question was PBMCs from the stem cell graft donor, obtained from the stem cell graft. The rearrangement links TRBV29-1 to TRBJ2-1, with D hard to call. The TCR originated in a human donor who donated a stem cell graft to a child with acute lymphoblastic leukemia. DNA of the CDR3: TGCAGCGTTTCCCCGAATGAGCAGTTCTTC. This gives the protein CSVSPNEQFF.